This paragraph covers one T cell receptor (beta chain) sequence. As yet, its antigen is unknown. The CDR3 has 14 amino acids. V lost 4 bases and J 4 bases, leaving 16 bases between the germline ends. The V gene's germline CDR1 is GTSNPN and CDR2 SVGIG (reference sequence). The source of the sample is a study of cytomegalovirus exposure and HLA in healthy donors. Whole-study context: From HLA-typed donors, an early data release held roughly 89 million unique TCRs. Study conclusions and caveats: Researchers reportedly found TCR beta sequences accurately predicted most subjects' HLA-A and HLA-B alleles. V segments that were indistinguishable, TRBV6-2 and TRBV6-3 among them, were omitted from analysis. A later analysis reportedly found fewer N-insertions in an Asian-associated ancestry cluster than the approximately 660-donor mean.

Researchers ran the PCR with 60 Vbeta and 13 Jbeta primers. Assay used: immunoSEQ multiplex PCR; TCRdb lists only in-frame clones, some missing. In the table there are 85,000 to 100,000 clones, roughly 71% of which are singletons. The clonotype originates from a woman between 40 and 50 years old in good health and CMV-seronegative. Specimen: PBMCs. The rearrangement links TRBV30 to TRBJ1-1; D may be TRBD1 (5 bases). In nucleotides, the CDR3 is TGTGCCTGGAACTCTCAGGGTATTCGCACTGAAGCTTTCTTT. Its translation: CAWNSQGIRTEAFF.